This T cell receptor beta chain was found in a study of OX40 agonist ivuxolimab in advanced cancers. The wider study: Patients were given ivuxolimab, an antibody that agonizes OX40 (CD134).

Assay: immunoSEQ multiplex PCR; the TCRdb copy retains only in-frame clones and omits some. In the table there are around 20,000 clones, 60% to 80% of which are singletons. Worth noting for this clone: Its antigen is undetermined.

Notes on the study in general: Both blood CD4+ and CD8+ T cells showed clonal growth by week 6 at 0.1 to 3.0 mg/kg. CD4+ T cells averaged fewer expanded clones than CD8+ T cells.

V shed 0 bases, J shed 5 bases, and the junction held 10 bases outside the gene matches. Germline loops: CDR1 MNHEY, CDR2 SMNVEV (reference sequence). CDR3 length: 17 residues. The sample here was CD4+ or CD8+ T cells sorted from blood, taken in a trial of the OX40 agonist ivuxolimab. The clonotype comes from an adult with an advanced solid tumor such as melanoma, head and neck, liver or kidney cancer. This chain links TRBV27 with TRBJ2-1, with 7 bases fitting TRBD2. For the CDR3, the DNA is TGTGCCAGCAGTTTATCCTGGGGACTACTTTATAACAATGAGCAGTTCTTC. As protein: CASSLSWGLLYNNEQFF.